The 26 T cell receptor beta chains listed next were all sequenced from one sample in a study of cytomegalovirus exposure and HLA in healthy donors. The PCR had 60 Vbeta and 13 Jbeta primers. Method: immunoSEQ multiplex PCR; TCRdb's copy keeps in-frame clones and lacks some. The data show some 140,000 clones, with 65% to 80% seen just once and under 1.5% held by the top ten. The specimen sequenced was PBMCs. The receptors here all came from a male donor in good health and CMV-seropositive.

V gene TRBV10-2 combines with J gene TRBJ2-5, with D tentatively TRBD1 (6 bases). This CDR3 spans 13 amino acids. Germline CDR1 reads WSHSY; CDR2 reads SAAADI. Between the trimmed V and J ends, which lost 5 bases and 4 bases, there was a span of 11 bases. In DNA form, the CDR3 reads TGCGCCAGCAGTTCAGGGGTGGTAGAGACCCAGTACTTC. Residues: CASSSGVVETQYF.

The chain employs TRBV6-1 and TRBJ2-3; TRBD1 aligns across 7 bases. Germline trimming cut 6 bases from V and 4 bases from J; bases unmatched to any gene: 10. Germline V gene data show CDR1 as MNHNS and CDR2 as SASEGT. This CDR3 comprises 15 residues. CDR3 coding DNA: TGTGCCAGCAGCGTCGACAGGGCCGAGGCAGATACGCAGTATTTT. Amino acid sequence: CASSVDRAEADTQYF.

The chain combines TRBV27 with TRBJ2-3; 8 bases line up with TRBD1. The germline gives CDR1 MNHEY, CDR2 SMNVEV (reference sequence). V was clipped by 2 bases and J by 2 bases; unmatched bases: 12. The CDR3 is 18 residues long. The CDR3 coding sequence is TGTGCCAGCAGTTTAACTACTTACAGGGGGGAGACCACAGATACGCAGTATTTT. It encodes CASSLTTYRGETTDTQYF.

V gene TRBV10-1 combines with J gene TRBJ2-7; D may be TRBD2 (5 bases). This CDR3 is built from 13 residues. Germline CDR1 WNHNN, CDR2 SYGVQD (reference sequence). Trimming removed 5 bases from V and 3 bases from J, with 11 bases in between. This CDR3 is CASSPEEGYEQYF. The CDR3, as DNA: TGCGCCAGCAGTCCGGAGGAAGGCTACGAGCAGTACTTC.

The chain links TRBV6-1 to TRBJ1-4, with TRBD1 matching 7 bases. The CDR3 consists of 15 residues. V lost 6 bases to trimming and J lost 8 bases; unmatched junction nucleotides: 12. In germline, CDR1 is MNHNS, CDR2 SASEGT. The CDR3 is CASRADRVRNEKLFF. The CDR3 nucleotides read TGTGCCAGCAGGGCAGACAGGGTTAGAAACGAAAAACTGTTTTTT.

The J gene is TRBJ1-1, the V gene TRBV27; D ambiguous. This CDR3 is built from 14 residues. The V end was cut by 7 bases, the J end by 1 base, with 13 bases between. From germline, CDR1 is MNHEY and CDR2 SMNVEV (reference sequence). CDR3 nucleotides: TGTGCCAGCACCCTTATGGCGGGGAACACTGAAGCTTTCTTT. Its protein is CASTLMAGNTEAFF.

The rearrangement joins TRBV18 to TRBJ1-6, with D possibly matching TRBD1 (5 bases). The CDR3 sequence is 15 residues long. CDR1 is KGHSH, CDR2 LQKENI, per germline. V lost 0 bases and J lost 8, with 11 bases in between. The CDR3 protein is CASSPPGGMDSPLHF. The DNA for the CDR3 is TGTGCCAGCTCACCACCGGGGGGTATGGATTCACCCCTCCACTTT.

The chain joins TRBV29-1 to TRBJ1-1; the match to TRBD1 covers 7 bases. The CDR3 contains 14 residues. CDR1 is SQVTM and CDR2 is ANQGSEA in the germline V gene. J was trimmed by 9 bases and V by 4 bases; bases with no gene match: 14. CDR3 protein: CSVGGGQGETKAFF. The DNA for the CDR3 is TGCAGCGTTGGAGGGGGGCAGGGGGAGACCAAAGCTTTCTTT.

The chain combines TRBV19 with TRBJ2-7; TRBD1 agrees at 7 bases. The V segment lost 5 bases and the J segment 3 bases; nucleotides outside the gene matches: 7. The CDR3 is 14 amino acids. CDR1 and CDR2 (germline): LNHDA, SQIVND (reference sequence). The CDR3 nucleotides are TGTGCCAGTAGTCGACAGGGTTTGGTCTACGAGCAGTACTTC. It specifies CASSRQGLVYEQYF.

The chain employs TRBV12-5 and TRBJ1-2; D perhaps matches TRBD1 (5 bases). V lost 0 bases to trimming and J lost 4 bases, with 15 bases between them. The germline V gene encodes CDR1 LGHNT and CDR2 FRNRAP. The length of the CDR3 is 16 residues. In DNA form, the CDR3 reads TGTGCTAGTGGTTTGGTATCAGGTGGGCAGGGCTATGGCTACACCTTC. Translating it yields CASGLVSGGQGYGYTF.

In DNA form, the CDR3 reads TGCGCCAGCAGCCCCCAGGAGGCGAGCTCCTATAATTCACCCCTCCACTTT. It codes for CASSPQEASSYNSPLHF. J is TRBJ1-6 and V is TRBV5-1; D call uncertain. CDR3 length: 17 residues. Germline V gene sequence: CDR1 SGHRS, CDR2 YFSETQ. Trimming took off 4 bases at V and 0 bases at J, with 14 bases between the two ends.

The CDR3 bases are TGTGCCAGTAGTATCCACCATGTGGAGTCTGGGGCCAACGTCCTGACTTTC. This encodes CASSIHHVESGANVLTF. The V and J genes are TRBV19 and TRBJ2-6; D gene ambiguous. This CDR3 contains 17 residues. The V gene lost 3 bases and the J gene lost 1 base, with 13 bases spanning the gap. Per germline, CDR1 LNHDA and CDR2 SQIVND (reference sequence).

This clone was picked up one time. V usage is TRBV5-6 and J usage is TRBJ1-2, with TRBD1 matching over 8 bases. Germline CDR1 SGHDT, CDR2 YYEEEE. The CDR3 totals 12 residues. The V gene end was trimmed by 4 bases and the J gene end by 8 bases; junction bases not matched to a gene: 4. The DNA of the CDR3 is TGTGCCAGCAGCCCAGGGGGCCCAGGCTACACCTTC. This encodes CASSPGGPGYTF.

The V call is TRBV6-6, the J call TRBJ2-7, with TRBD1 as a possible D gene (6 bases). V dropped 4 bases and J dropped 2 bases, with 12 bases sitting between them. Germline V gene data show CDR1 as MNHNY and CDR2 as SVGAGI (reference sequence). The CDR3 runs 14 residues. CDR3 DNA: TGTGCCAGCAGTTTCACCCGGGACACCTACGAGCAGTACTTC. Amino acids: CASSFTRDTYEQYF.

This chain links TRBV2 with TRBJ2-7; 7 positions match TRBD2. CDR1 SNHLY and CDR2 FYNNEI come from the germline V gene. The junction had 10 bases not matched to a gene; V was cut back by 7 bases and J by 7 bases. This CDR3 region has 13 residues. In DNA form, the CDR3 reads TGTGCCAGCAACCAAGCGGGATGGTCTGAGCAGTACTTC. Translated: CASNQAGWSEQYF.

The chain carries TRBV5-4 and TRBJ1-5; 10 bases map to TRBD1. CDR3 length: 14 amino acids. Germline-derived CDR1 and CDR2 are SGHNT and YYREEE (reference sequence). V lost 4 bases to trimming and J lost 7 bases; unmatched junction nucleotides: 5. CDR3 sequence (DNA): TGTGCCAGCAGCCTTGGGACAGGGGTCCAGCCCCAGCATTTT. Its translation is CASSLGTGVQPQHF.

The V gene is TRBV27, the J gene TRBJ2-7, with 8 bases aligning to TRBD2. CDR3 length: 13 residues. Germline CDR1 reads MNHEY; CDR2 reads SMNVEV (reference sequence). V was pared by 8 bases and J by 1 base, with 4 bases of the junction left unmatched. CDR3 nucleotide sequence: TGTGCCAGCCGAGCGGGGGTATCCTACGAGCAGTACTTC. Residues: CASRAGVSYEQYF.

Here the CDR3 reads CASSLELTSYNEQFF. DNA of the CDR3: TGTGCCAGCAGCTTAGAGTTGACTAGCTACAATGAGCAGTTCTTC. This chain links TRBV7-2 with TRBJ2-1; D is possibly TRBD2 (6 bases). The CDR3 totals 15 residues. Trimming removed 1 base at V and 3 bases at J, with 10 bases between. Germline CDR1 and CDR2: SGHTA and FQGNSA.

The chain uses TRBV5-1 and TRBJ2-1; TRBD2 is a possible D gene (5 bases). The ends were cut back, 4 bases at V and 3 bases at J, with 11 bases in the middle. In germline, CDR1 is SGHRS, CDR2 YFSETQ. This CDR3 is built from 14 residues. CDR3 sequence reads: CASSPSSGYNEQFF. In DNA form, the CDR3 reads TGCGCCAGCAGCCCGTCCAGCGGCTACAATGAGCAGTTCTTC.

The chain employs TRBV4-1 and TRBJ2-5; D not certain. The end of the DNA aligns better with TRBJ2-7, so the J call may be wrong. Germline-derived CDR1 and CDR2 are MGHRA and YSYEKL. The CDR3 contains 16 residues. The CDR3 region has the DNA TGCGCCAGCAGCCAAGAAGCCGACTGGGTTCGTTACGAGCAGTACTTC. It encodes CASSQEADWVRYEQYF.

This chain joins TRBV6-1 and TRBJ1-5, with no clear D. Trimming stripped 3 bases from V and 0 bases from J, with 3 bases between. CDR3 length: 13 residues. CDR1 is MNHNS, CDR2 SASEGT, per germline. The CDR3 sequence: CASSDNSNQPQHF. CDR3 nucleotide sequence: TGTGCCAGCAGTGACAATAGCAATCAGCCCCAGCATTTT.

Concerning this clone: Mismatch with germline at one junction end may stem from a read error. The rearrangement joins TRBV7-2 to TRBJ1-2, with TRBD1 as a possible D gene (6 bases). From germline, CDR1 is SGHTA and CDR2 FQGNSA. The CDR3 has 14 residues. For the CDR3, the DNA is TGTGACAGCAGCTTAGAACAGGGACCCTGGGGCTACACCTTC. Translating gives CDSSLEQGPWGYTF.

The chain has TRBV7-2 and TRBJ2-7; 9 bases are a match to TRBD2. With V trimmed by 3 bases and J by 5 bases, 11 bases remained unmatched. Germline V gene sequence: CDR1 SGHTA, CDR2 FQGNSA. CDR3 size: 16 residues. In DNA form, the CDR3 reads TGTGCCAGCAGCTTGCCTAGCGGGATCGAGGAGGACGAGCAGTACTTC. It specifies CASSLPSGIEEDEQYF.

The chain joins TRBV5-4 to TRBJ2-1, with a possible D match to TRBD2 (6 bases). Germline V gene data show CDR1 as SGHNT and CDR2 as YYREEE (reference sequence). This CDR3 is 14 amino acids long. V was pared by 4 bases and J by 12 bases, with 20 bases between. In DNA, the CDR3 is TGTGCCAGCAGCGCGTTACTAGCCGAGGGCTTGCAGTTCTTC. Translated: CASSALLAEGLQFF.

The genes are TRBV2 and TRBJ2-3; D is ambiguous. Germline CDR1 SNHLY, CDR2 FYNNEI. V shed 7 bases and J shed 4 bases, with 9 bases lying between them. The CDR3 is made up of 12 amino acids. Here the CDR3 DNA reads TGTGCCAGCACGGCGGCGTCAGATACGCAGTATTTT. This encodes CASTAASDTQYF.

This clone was counted only a few times. The rearrangement links TRBV5-1 to TRBJ2-1, with a tentative D call TRBD2 (5 bases). This CDR3 is built from 16 residues. Germline values: CDR1 SGHRS, CDR2 YFSETQ. V dropped 6 bases and J dropped 0 bases, with 16 bases sitting between them. The CDR3 is CASTLGGFSSYNEQFF. CDR3 DNA sequence: TGCGCCAGCACACTAGGCGGGTTTAGCTCCTACAATGAGCAGTTCTTC.